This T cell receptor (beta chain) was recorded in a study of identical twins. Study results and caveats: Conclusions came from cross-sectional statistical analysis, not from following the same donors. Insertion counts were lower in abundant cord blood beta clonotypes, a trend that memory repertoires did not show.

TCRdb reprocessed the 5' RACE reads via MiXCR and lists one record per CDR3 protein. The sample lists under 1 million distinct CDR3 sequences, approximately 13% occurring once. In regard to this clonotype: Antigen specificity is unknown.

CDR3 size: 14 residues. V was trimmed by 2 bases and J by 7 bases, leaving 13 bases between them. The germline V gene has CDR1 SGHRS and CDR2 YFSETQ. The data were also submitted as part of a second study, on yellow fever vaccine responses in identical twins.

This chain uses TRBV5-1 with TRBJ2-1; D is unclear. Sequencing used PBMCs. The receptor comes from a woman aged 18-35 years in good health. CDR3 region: CASSLESILNEQFF. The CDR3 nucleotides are TGCGCCAGCAGCTTAGAATCGATCTTGAATGAGCAGTTCTTC.